This T cell receptor (beta chain) appears in the sequencing data of a study of regulatory T cells in long-lasting Graves disease. This clonotype was seen repeatedly, ten times or more. The target antigen is unknown. The V end lost 6 bases, the J end lost 4 bases, and 22 bases lay between the germline ends. Germline V CDR1 and CDR2: SNHLY, FYNNEI. CDR3 length: 16 amino acids. As to time point: persistent/refractory GD, antithyroid drugs over 5 years with positive TRAb. The TCR library was made from RNA that had been extracted from PBMCs in TRIzol. Graves' disease diagnosis used American Thyroid Association guidelines. In Xi'an, China, an endocrinology department was the source of patients. Notes on the study in general: Between persistent patients, 2,500 to 3,500 public clonotypes were shared, exceeding the 950 to 1,000 shared between new patients.

Libraries of TCR beta came from iRepertoire HTBI primers plus Arm-PCR of CDR3 regions. In the original analysis: Sample data revealed approximately 60 TRBV and 14 TRBJ segments. TCRdb ran MiXCR on the multiplex PCR reads and lists one entry per CDR3 protein. TCRdb's processing, not the study's, gives the V and J calls here. The profile shows around 400,000 distinct CDR3 sequences, under 25% of them singletons. The clonotype comes from a female donor with Graves disease. This chain connects TRBV2 to TRBJ2-7; tentative D call: TRBD1 (6 bases). Sequencing used peripheral blood mononuclear cells (PBMCs), obtained when the disease was refractory, from a patient treated with antithyroid drugs. The CDR3 reads CASRQYTGFGVYEQYF. In DNA form, the CDR3 reads TGTGCCAGCAGACAATACACAGGGTTTGGAGTATACGAGCAGTACTTC. The full variable domain, rest sourced from reference TRBV2 and TRBJ2-7, is EPEVTQTPSHQVTQMGQEVILRCVPISNHLYFYWYRQILGQKVEFLVSFYNNEISEKSEIFDDQFSVERPDGSNFTLKIRSTKLEDSAMYFCASRQYTGFGVYEQYFGPGTRLTVT.